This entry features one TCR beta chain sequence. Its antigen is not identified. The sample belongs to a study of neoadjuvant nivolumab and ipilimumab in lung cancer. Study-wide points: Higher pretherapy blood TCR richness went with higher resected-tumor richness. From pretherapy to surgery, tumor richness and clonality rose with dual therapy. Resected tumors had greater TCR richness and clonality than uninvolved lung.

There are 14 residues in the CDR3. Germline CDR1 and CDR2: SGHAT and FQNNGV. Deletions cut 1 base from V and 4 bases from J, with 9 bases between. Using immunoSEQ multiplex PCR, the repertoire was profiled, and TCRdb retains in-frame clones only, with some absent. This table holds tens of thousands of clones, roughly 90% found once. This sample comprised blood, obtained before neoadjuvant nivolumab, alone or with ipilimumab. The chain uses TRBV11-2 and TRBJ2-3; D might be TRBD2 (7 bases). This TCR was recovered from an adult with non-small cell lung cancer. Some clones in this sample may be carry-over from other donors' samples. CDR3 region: CASSLGGGPDTQYF. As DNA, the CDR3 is TGTGCCAGCAGCTTAGGGGGGGGGCCAGATACGCAGTATTTT.